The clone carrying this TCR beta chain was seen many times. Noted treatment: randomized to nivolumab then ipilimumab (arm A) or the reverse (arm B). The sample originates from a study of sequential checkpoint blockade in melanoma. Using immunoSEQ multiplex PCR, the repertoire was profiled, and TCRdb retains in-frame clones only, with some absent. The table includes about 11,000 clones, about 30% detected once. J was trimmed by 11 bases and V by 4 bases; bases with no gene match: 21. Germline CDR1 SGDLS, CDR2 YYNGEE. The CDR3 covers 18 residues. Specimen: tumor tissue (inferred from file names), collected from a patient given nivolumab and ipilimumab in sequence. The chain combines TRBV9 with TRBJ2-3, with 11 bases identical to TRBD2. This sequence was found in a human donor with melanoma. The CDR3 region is CASSPGMLGGTSGSGQYF. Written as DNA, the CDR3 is TGTGCCAGCAGCCCCGGGATGTTGGGCGGGACTAGCGGCTCGGGGCAGTATTTT. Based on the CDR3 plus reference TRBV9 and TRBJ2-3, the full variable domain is DSGVTQTPKHLITATGQRVTLRCSPRSGDLSVYWYQQSLDQGLQFLIQYYNGEERAKGNILERFSAQQFPDLHSELNLSSLELGDSALYFCASSPGMLGGTSGSGQYFGPGTRLTVL.